This T cell receptor (beta chain) comes out of a study of graft-versus-host responses after intestinal transplantation. General study points: Elevated graft-versus-host to host-versus-graft clonal ratios in allografts were recorded for patients with graft-donor T cell macrochimerism. Declining HvG levels early post-transplant were linked to peak circulating GvH clone levels.

V gave up 2 bases and J gave up 4 bases, with 8 bases separating them. Germline CDR1 SGHRS, CDR2 YFSETQ. CDR3 length: 13 amino acids. Profiled with immunoSEQ multiplex PCR; TCRdb holds only in-frame clones, not every one. The table has fewer than 110,000 clones, about 91% seen once. About this clone itself: Its antigen remains unknown.

The chain uses TRBV5-1 and TRBJ2-3; D unresolved. The specimen comprised unstimulated CD4+ T cells sorted from spleen or lymph node cells, sampled before transplant. The TCR was taken from a human donor who was the organ donor for an intestinal transplant. The CDR3 is CASSFLPADTQYF. The CDR3 region has the DNA TGCGCCAGCAGCTTTCTACCGGCAGATACGCAGTATTTT. Full variable domain (remainder filled in from reference TRBV5-1 and TRBJ2-3): KAGVTQTPRYLIKTRGQQVTLSCSPISGHRSVSWYQQTPGQGLQFLFEYFSETQRNKGNFPGRFSGRQFSNSRSEMNVSTLELGDSALYLCASSFLPADTQYFGPGTRLTVL.